The source of this T cell receptor beta chain is a study of persistence of HIV-infected CD4 T cells (dated by TCRdb to 2018 to 2021). Context from the whole study: The median time participants had been on suppressive ART was over seven years. Anti-CD3/anti-CD28 stimulation activated a higher proportion of cells, with a lower memory fraction, than antigen stimulation. The clonality of all cells in each sorted population was assessed by TCRbeta sequencing, whereas the clonality of infected cells was assessed by proviral sequencing. In the cross-participant TCR cluster analysis, 8 participants were included for CMV and more than five participants were included for Gag. Apart from a couple of participants who underwent leukapheresis at a single time point, peripheral blood samples of up to roughly 180 mL were collected from participants at multiple time points. The study isolated CMV- and HIV-1 Gag-responding CD4+ T cells from ART-treated individuals to examine antigen-driven clonal expansion of HIV-1-infected cells.

The immunoSEQ hsTCRB assay version 4, run in survey mode, was used to sequence TCRbeta repertoires from genomic DNA. Genomic DNA was diluted to approximately 9.4 ng/uL, and up to roughly 1 ug per sample was used for TCRbeta sequencing. The authors' analysis ran thus. TCRbeta data were analyzed in ImmunoSeq Analyzer 3.0, with diversity computed on productive nucleotide rearrangements. Using the Immunarch R package, lower-bound TCR diversity was estimated with the improved Chao index and clonality was estimated with the Gini coefficient. Nucleotide rearrangements that differed but encoded the same CDR3beta amino acid sequence were counted as separate clonotypes. TCRbeta sequences significantly enriched in antigen-responding cells relative to anti-CD3/anti-CD28-activated cells were identified by differential abundance analysis. GLIPH2 grouped TCRs by predicted peptide-MHC specificity, both within each participant and across combined participant data sets. TCRdb took this table from immuneACCESS and kept in-frame rearrangements with V and J called. Such tables lack part of the clones; where checked against another copy, unresolved V genes explain under half of the gap, and the rest is unexplained. V and J calls plus clone size are reproduced from that table; the DNA served to infer D and trimming. Present in this sample are some 41,000 clones, around 90% of which were seen just once. The ten largest clones add up to roughly 1.3% of the sample.

The CDR1 and CDR2 encoded by the germline V gene (reference sequence) are LNHDA and SQIVND. Cut back by 1 base and 0 bases, the V and J ends lie 16 bases apart. From the cysteine through the phenylalanine, the CDR3 covers 19 amino acids. The CDR3 DNA has 57 bases and is translated from base 1. Sample treatment or condition, as interpreted from the label and publication: suppressive antiretroviral therapy. As a nonspecific positive control representing the CD4+ T cell repertoire, the cells were stimulated with anti-CD3/anti-CD28 magnetic beads. Responding CD4+ T cells were sorted on the basis of upregulation of both CD40 ligand and CD69. HIV-1-infected adults in whom suppressive ART had been started during chronic infection were enrolled as participants. For at least 4 years, participants had undetectable plasma HIV-1 RNA, below 50 copies/mL. To be included, participants needed a CD4+ T cell count above 400 cells/uL and a positive CMV serology. Before stimulation, PBMCs were isolated using density centrifugation and depleted of CD8+ T cells. For less than 20 hours, the CD8-depleted PBMCs were stimulated with anti-CD28/CD49d costimulation, a CD40-blocking antibody, and enfuvirtide to prevent new infections. Sorting was done on either a Beckman Coulter MoFlo Legacy or an XDP sorter, and propidium iodide was used to exclude dead cells. Genomic DNA was extracted using the QIAamp DNA Mini Kit for samples with more than one million cells and using the Quick-DNA Microprep Kit for all other samples.

On the study overall, not on this receptor specifically: Significantly lower TCRbeta richness was observed in CMV- and Gag-responding cells than in anti-CD3/anti-CD28-responding cells, and higher oligoclonality was observed in CMV-responding cells than in CD3/CD28-stimulated and Gag-responding cells. Degenerate expanded CDR3beta sequences were enriched in antigen-responding cells, suggesting convergent selection of CD4+ responses to CMV and Gag. A correlation was observed between TCR oligoclonality and proviral oligoclonality within the same sorted populations. Because the TCR analyses were done in bulk, restricting them to just the rare CMV-responding cells that actually carried HIV-1 proviruses was not possible. Only a small number of individuals took part in the study, and the range of antigens tested was limited.

As regards this clone: The clone's antigen remains unknown. Within one base of it there is no much larger clone, and no base qualities were kept.

The chain couples TRBV19 to TRBJ2-6; D gene: possibly TRBD1, on 5 matching bases. The clonotype originates from an adult man with HIV who was CMV-seropositive. Sequencing used CD4+ T cells sorted from PBMCs after roughly 18-hour stimulation, obtained from a patient who received antiretroviral therapy. The sample's cell subset or site, from its label and the paper: CD40L+CD69+ CD4 T cells responding to anti-CD3/anti-CD28 beads, representing the overall repertoire. The DNA sequence is TGTGCCAGTAGTATAGCGACGCCTAACAGGCGCTCTGGGGCCAACGTCCTGACTTTC. This codes for CASSIATPNRRSGANVLTF.